The clone carrying this T cell receptor beta chain was seen more than once but under ten times. Other DNA sequences in this specimen translate into the identical CDR3. Produced via immunoSEQ multiplex PCR; TCRdb's table is partial and in-frame only. The sample shows approximately 2,000,000 clones, just over 90% of them seen only once. The data originate from a study of shared clonotypes between healthy human individuals. Across the study: Plates per donor: three CD4 naive, three CD4 memory, two CD8 naive, one CD8 memory.

The length of the CDR3 is 15 residues. With V trimmed by 2 bases and J by 1 base, 3 bases remained unmatched. Germline CDR1 is WNHNN and CDR2 is SYGVQD (reference sequence). Naive CD8 isolation took CD45RO-negative cells positively selected for CCR7 and excluded terminally differentiated effector memory CD45RA+ cells. Sample: naive CD8+ T cells from PBMCs. This clonotype originated in a man between 18 and 35 years old in good health. Some clones in this sample may be carry-over from other donors' samples. The chain is built from TRBV10-1 and TRBJ2-7; 9 bases agree with TRBD2. The CDR3 sequence is CASSERAGGSYEQYF. The CDR3 coding sequence is TGCGCCAGCAGTGAGCGAGCGGGAGGTTCCTACGAGCAGTACTTC.